A single sample is the source of the 7 T cell receptor beta chains below, sequenced in a study of T cell repertoires in aging, cancer and after chemotherapy. Peripheral blood genomic DNA, not sorted cells or RNA, was the template. Rearranged V-D-J TRB sequences were amplified with a mixed TRB-A/B primer pool. MiXCR, run by TCRdb on the multiplex PCR reads, gives a single entry per CDR3 protein. Among roughly 6,500 distinct CDR3 sequences, about 32% were seen once, and the ten largest hold approximately 30%. Sequenced: blood. Receptor source: a human donor with a blood cancer.

The chain has TRBV19 and TRBJ2-3; TRBD2 matches 7 bases. V trimming: 2 bases; J trimming: 2 bases; junction bases outside the gene matches: 7. This CDR3 is 16 amino acids long. Germline V gives CDR1 LNHDA, CDR2 SQIVND (reference sequence). CDR3 loop: CASSISASGFTDTQYF. Written as DNA, the CDR3 is TGTGCCAGTAGTATATCGGCTAGCGGTTTCACAGATACGCAGTATTTT.

The chain recombines TRBV20-1 with TRBJ2-7; D is unclear. The length of the CDR3 is 10 residues. Germline V CDR1 and CDR2: DFQATT, SNEGSKA (reference sequence). V was pared by 5 bases and J by 4 bases, with 6 bases between. As DNA, the CDR3 is TGCAGTGCTCAAAAGTACGAGCAGTACTTC. It yields the protein CSAQKYEQYF.

A remark on this clonotype: Germline and junction disagree at one end, which may indicate a read error. V usage is TRBV11-1 and J usage is TRBJ2-7, with D maybe TRBD1 (7 bases). The CDR3 sequence is 14 residues long. In germline, CDR1 is SGHAT, CDR2 FQDESV (reference sequence). CDR3 DNA: TGTGCCAGCAGCCCCGGAGGGGGCTTCCACGAGAAGTACTTC. Translated: CASSPGGGFHEKYF.

The chain joins TRBV11-2 to TRBJ2-1; no clear D gene. The CDR3 has 16 residues. The V gene's germline CDR1 is SGHAT and CDR2 FQNNGV. Between the trimmed V and J ends, which lost 1 base and 1 base, there was a span of 11 bases. This chain's CDR3 is CASSLAQGGSYNEQFF. In DNA, the CDR3 is TGTGCCAGCAGCTTAGCCCAAGGCGGATCCTACAATGAGCAGTTCTTC.

This clonotype was counted only a few times. The chain links TRBV5-6 to TRBJ2-1, with D possibly TRBD2 on 6 matching bases. CDR3 length: 15 residues. V shed 3 bases and J shed 3 bases, with 13 bases lying between them. The germline gives CDR1 SGHDT, CDR2 YYEEEE. CDR3 coding DNA: TGTGCCAGCAGCTCCGGGGGTGGTGGCTACAATGAGCAGTTCTTC. It specifies CASSSGGGGYNEQFF. The full variable domain, in which reference TRBV5-6 and TRBJ2-1 provide the parts outside the CDR3, is DAGVTQSPTHLIKTRGQQVTLRCSPKSGHDTVSWYQQALGQGPQFIFQYYEEEERQRGNFPDRFSGHQFPNYSSELNVNALLLGDSALYLCASSSGGGGYNEQFFGPGTRLTVL.

The gene calls are TRBV5-4 and TRBJ1-1; a weak D match, TRBD1 (6 bases). CDR3 length: 15 residues. CDR1 is SGHNT and CDR2 is YYREEE in the germline V gene (reference sequence). Trimming took off 3 bases at V and 4 bases at J, with 16 bases between the two ends. CDR3 amino acids: CASSSPKQGSTEAFF. For the CDR3, the DNA is TGTGCCAGCAGCTCGCCCAAACAGGGTTCCACTGAAGCTTTCTTT.

The chain recombines TRBV20-1 with TRBJ1-1, with unresolved D. The CDR3 extends over 13 amino acids. The V end lost 7 bases, the J end lost 4 bases, and 16 bases lay between the germline ends. The germline V gene encodes CDR1 DFQATT and CDR2 SNEGSKA (reference sequence). CDR3 nucleotide sequence: TGCAGTGTTAGGTCCACGGTGGGCACTGAAGCTTTCTTT. This encodes CSVRSTVGTEAFF.